The clone carrying this T cell receptor (beta chain) has only one observation. Its antigen is not identified. The data are from a study of cytomegalovirus exposure and HLA in healthy donors. At the level of the study: Researchers previously reported finding 90 million to 130 million unique TCR beta sequences from roughly 180 million T cells.

Overall study results and limits: Most TCR sequences proved rare, with some public TCRs found in many donors.

Losses at the gene ends were 4 bases for V and 11 bases for J; bases not matched to a gene: 13. Germline assignment: CDR1 SGHRS and CDR2 YFSETQ. CDR3 length: 15 residues. Primers included in the PCR were 60 Vbeta and 13 Jbeta primers. The method was immunoSEQ multiplex PCR; TCRdb's version includes in-frame clones alone and lacks a portion of them. This sample has 100,000 to 120,000 clones, with approximately 79% found just once. The chain is built from TRBV5-1 and TRBJ2-1; TRBD2 matches at 9 bases. The receptor comes from a man aged 25 to 45 in good health and CMV-seropositive. The specimen was PBMCs. CDR3 bases: TGCGCCAGCAGCCCGTCGGCTAGCGGGGAGTTCCAGCAGTTCTTC. Its protein product is CASSPSASGEFQQFF.